Listed below are T cell receptor beta chains from one sample, sequenced in a study of T cells in Graves' hyperthyroidism and ophthalmopathy. TCRdb reanalysed the multiplex PCR reads using MiXCR and keeps one entry per CDR3 protein. The sample holds about 700,000 distinct CDR3 sequences; 14% are singletons and the top ten take roughly a tenth. Material: blood. Source of these receptors: a woman younger than 35 with Graves' hyperthyroidism. CDR3s leave out the opening cysteine and the closing phenylalanine or tryptophan. Fields, in order: V gene, J gene, CDR3 protein.

V: TRBV29-1; J: TRBJ2-7; CDR3: SGADRDPAEQY
V: TRBV20-1; J: TRBJ1-3; CDR3: SASDGLGDTIY
V: TRBV6-1; J: TRBJ1-4; CDR3: ASSPRGPREKLF
V: TRBV5-6; J: TRBJ2-7; CDR3: ASSLGQESSYEQY
V: TRBV7-6; J: TRBJ2-2; CDR3: ASSPAGLAGGNTGELF
V: TRBV19; J: TRBJ2-2; CDR3: ATKDRAKNTGELF
V: TRBV7-6; J: TRBJ2-1; CDR3: ASSLGGQLSYNEQF
V: TRBV28; J: TRBJ1-5; CDR3: ASNRYREKPNQPQH
V: TRBV2; J: TRBJ2-7; CDR3: ASSSRTGDYEQY
V: TRBV12-3/TRBV12-4; J: TRBJ2-7; CDR3: ASSWGHTYSYEQY
V: TRBV29-1; J: TRBJ1-2; CDR3: SYLTGGNYGYT
V: TRBV2; J: TRBJ1-3; CDR3: ASSLDRSTGNTIY
V: TRBV6-5; J: TRBJ1-5; CDR3: ASSIGTYQPQH
V: TRBV19; J: TRBJ1-1; CDR3: ASSIRQGTTEAF
V: TRBV20-1; J: TRBJ2-1; CDR3: SALTPPEQF
V: TRBV2; J: TRBJ2-7; CDR3: ASTRLAGPYEQY
V: TRBV3-1; J: TRBJ2-6; CDR3: ASSQKATGVKGANVLT
V: TRBV3-1; J: TRBJ2-7; CDR3: ASSQVPRQNEQY
V: TRBV20-1; J: TRBJ1-5; CDR3: SASYAQGRPQH
V: TRBV6-6; J: TRBJ2-7; CDR3: ASSYGGSPYEQY
V: TRBV7-9; J: TRBJ1-1; CDR3: ASSLDGRRMKNTEAF
V: TRBV6-6; J: TRBJ2-7; CDR3: ASSYSGGVYEQY
V: TRBV28; J: TRBJ2-2; CDR3: ASKITHGSYTGELF
V: TRBV11-3; J: TRBJ2-7; CDR3: ASSLDAQREGLTYEQY